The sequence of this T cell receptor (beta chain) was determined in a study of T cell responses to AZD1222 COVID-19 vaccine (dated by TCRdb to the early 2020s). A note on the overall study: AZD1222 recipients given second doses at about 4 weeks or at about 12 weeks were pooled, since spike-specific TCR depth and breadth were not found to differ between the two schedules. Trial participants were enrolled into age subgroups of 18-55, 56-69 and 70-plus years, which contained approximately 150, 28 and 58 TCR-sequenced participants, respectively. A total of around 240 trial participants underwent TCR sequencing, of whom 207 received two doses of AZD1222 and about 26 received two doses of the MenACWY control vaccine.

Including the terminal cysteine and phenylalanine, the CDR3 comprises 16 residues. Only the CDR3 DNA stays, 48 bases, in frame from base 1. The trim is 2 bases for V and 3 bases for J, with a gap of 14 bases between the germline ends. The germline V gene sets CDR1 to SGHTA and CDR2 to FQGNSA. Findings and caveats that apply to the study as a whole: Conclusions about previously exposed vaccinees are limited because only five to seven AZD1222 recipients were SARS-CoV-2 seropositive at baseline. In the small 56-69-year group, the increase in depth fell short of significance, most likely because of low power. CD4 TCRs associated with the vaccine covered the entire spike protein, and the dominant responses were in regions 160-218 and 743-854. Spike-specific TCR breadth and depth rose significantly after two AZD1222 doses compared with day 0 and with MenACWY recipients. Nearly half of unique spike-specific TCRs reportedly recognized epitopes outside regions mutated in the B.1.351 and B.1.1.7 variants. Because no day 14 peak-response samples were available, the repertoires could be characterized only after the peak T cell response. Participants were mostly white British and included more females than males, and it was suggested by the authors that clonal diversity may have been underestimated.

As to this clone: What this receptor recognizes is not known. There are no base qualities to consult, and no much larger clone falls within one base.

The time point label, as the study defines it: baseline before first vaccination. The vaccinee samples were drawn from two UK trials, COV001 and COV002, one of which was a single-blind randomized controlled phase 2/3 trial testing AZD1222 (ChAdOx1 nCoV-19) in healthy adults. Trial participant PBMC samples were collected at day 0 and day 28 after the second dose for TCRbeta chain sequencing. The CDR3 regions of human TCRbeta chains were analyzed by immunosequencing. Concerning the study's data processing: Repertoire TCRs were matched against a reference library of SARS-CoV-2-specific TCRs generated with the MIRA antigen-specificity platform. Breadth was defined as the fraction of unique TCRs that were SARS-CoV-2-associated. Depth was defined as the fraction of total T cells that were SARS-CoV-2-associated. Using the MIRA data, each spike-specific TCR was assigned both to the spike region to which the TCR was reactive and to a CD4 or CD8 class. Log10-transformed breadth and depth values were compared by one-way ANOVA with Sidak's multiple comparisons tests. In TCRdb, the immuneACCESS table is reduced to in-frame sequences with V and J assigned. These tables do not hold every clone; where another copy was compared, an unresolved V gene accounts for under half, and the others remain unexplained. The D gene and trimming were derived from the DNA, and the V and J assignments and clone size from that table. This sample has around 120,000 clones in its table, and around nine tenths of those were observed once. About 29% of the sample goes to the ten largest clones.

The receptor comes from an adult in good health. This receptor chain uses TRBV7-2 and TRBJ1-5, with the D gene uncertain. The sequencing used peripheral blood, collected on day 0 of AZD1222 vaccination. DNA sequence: TGTGCCAGCAGCTTATGGGGAAACAGCCCCAATCAGCCCCAGCATTTT. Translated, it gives CASSLWGNSPNQPQHF.